These T cell receptor beta chains were read from a single sample in a study of human T cells and chemical hapten exposure. Each CDR3 protein is one row after TCRdb ran MiXCR on the 5' RACE reads. The repertoire holds tens of thousands of distinct CDR3 sequences, about 8.4% seen once, with 2% to 2.5% in the top ten. The source of these receptors is a male donor in good health. The CDR3 runs from the conserved cysteine through the conserved F or W. Fields, in order: J gene, clone size, D gene, V gene, CDR3 DNA, CDR3 protein. The D gene is left open where the match is weak. Size is omitted from some rows. Given values are once, few, many or a class for expanded clones.

J gene: TRBJ2-3; clone size: many; D gene: TRBD2; V gene: TRBV10-3; CDR3 DNA: TGTGCCATCAGGGCTAGCGGGAGCTCGGATACGCAGTATTTT; CDR3 protein: CAIRASGSSDTQYF
J gene: TRBJ2-1; clone size: many; D gene: TRBD2; V gene: TRBV7-2; CDR3 DNA: TGTGCCAGCAGCTTTAGCGGGGGGGGCCTACCTTCCTACAATGAGCAGTTCTTC; CDR3 protein: CASSFSGGGLPSYNEQFF
J gene: TRBJ2-1; clone size: few; D gene: .; V gene: TRBV13; CDR3 DNA: TGTGCCAGCAGCTTAGGCTCTAGCCGGGGATCCAATGAGCAGTTCTTC; CDR3 protein: CASSLGSSRGSNEQFF
J gene: TRBJ2-7; clone size: many; D gene: TRBD2; V gene: TRBV29-1; CDR3 DNA: TGCAGCGTTGAAGATCCTGGACGGGGGGACTACGAGCAGTACTTC; CDR3 protein: CSVEDPGRGDYEQYF
J gene: TRBJ2-2; clone size: few; D gene: TRBD1; V gene: TRBV27; CDR3 DNA: TGTGCCAGCAGTCTCCGGCAGGGGGTCACCGGGGAGCTGTTTTTT; CDR3 protein: CASSLRQGVTGELFF
J gene: TRBJ2-3; clone size: .; D gene: .; V gene: TRBV7-9; CDR3 DNA: TGTGCCAGCACCTGGACCTCTATCACGGATACGCAGTATTTT; CDR3 protein: CASTWTSITDTQYF
J gene: TRBJ2-1; clone size: many; D gene: TRBD1; V gene: TRBV20-1; CDR3 DNA: TGCAGTGCTAGAGACCCAGGACAGGGGTTCAATGAGCAGTTCTTC; CDR3 protein: CSARDPGQGFNEQFF
J gene: TRBJ2-5; clone size: many; D gene: .; V gene: TRBV6-6; CDR3 DNA: TGTGCCAGCAGTAACCGGGACACCCAAGAGACCCAGTACTTC; CDR3 protein: CASSNRDTQETQYF
J gene: TRBJ2-1; clone size: many; D gene: .; V gene: TRBV12-3/TRBV12-4; CDR3 DNA: TGTGCCAGCAGTTCCGGACAGCCGGTAGAGCGCTCCTACAATGAGCAGTTCTTC; CDR3 protein: CASSSGQPVERSYNEQFF
J gene: TRBJ1-1; clone size: .; D gene: .; V gene: TRBV6-4; CDR3 DNA: TGTGCCAGCAGTGTTAGGGAAAACACTGAAGCTTTCTTT; CDR3 protein: CASSVRENTEAFF
J gene: TRBJ2-2; clone size: few; D gene: .; V gene: TRBV6-1; CDR3 DNA: TGTGCCGAGTTGTCTGGCGGGGAGCTGTTTTTT; CDR3 protein: CAELSGGELFF
J gene: TRBJ2-5; clone size: many; D gene: .; V gene: TRBV5-1; CDR3 DNA: TGCGCCAGCAGCCCGGGCCGGGACGTGCGCCAAGAGACCCAGTACTTC; CDR3 protein: CASSPGRDVRQETQYF
J gene: TRBJ1-1; clone size: .; D gene: TRBD1; V gene: TRBV6-6; CDR3 DNA: TGTGCCAGCAGTCTGGACAGGAGAAACACTGAAGCTTTCTTT; CDR3 protein: CASSLDRRNTEAFF
J gene: TRBJ2-3; clone size: few; D gene: TRBD2; V gene: TRBV11-2; CDR3 DNA: TGTGCCAGCAGCTCGACTAGCGGGAGGGCCAGGACAGATACGCAGTATTTT; CDR3 protein: CASSSTSGRARTDTQYF
J gene: TRBJ2-6; clone size: many; D gene: .; V gene: TRBV6-5; CDR3 DNA: TGTGCCAGCACCCGCCGGGGGCGTAACTCTGGGGCCAACGTCCTGACTTTC; CDR3 protein: CASTRRGRNSGANVLTF
J gene: TRBJ1-5; clone size: few; D gene: .; V gene: TRBV2; CDR3 DNA: TGTGCCAGCAGTGAGTCCGTAGGGGAGGGCCAGCCCCAGCATTTT; CDR3 protein: CASSESVGEGQPQHF
J gene: TRBJ2-2; clone size: many; D gene: .; V gene: TRBV20-1; CDR3 DNA: TGCAGTGCTAGAGGGGACGGGGATTCCGGGGAGCTGTTTTTT; CDR3 protein: CSARGDGDSGELFF
J gene: TRBJ2-5; clone size: .; D gene: TRBD2; V gene: TRBV13; CDR3 DNA: TGTGCCAGCAGCTCCGGGACTAGCCTTTCCTCGGTAGAGACCCAGTACTTC; CDR3 protein: CASSSGTSLSSVETQYF
J gene: TRBJ2-7; clone size: .; D gene: .; V gene: TRBV5-1; CDR3 DNA: TGCGCCAGCAGGACGTGGACGGGAGCCTACGAGCAGTACTTC; CDR3 protein: CASRTWTGAYEQYF
J gene: TRBJ2-7; clone size: few; D gene: TRBD1; V gene: TRBV6-5; CDR3 DNA: TGTGCCAGCAGTTGGGGACAGGGGGCCTACGAGCAGTACTTC; CDR3 protein: CASSWGQGAYEQYF
J gene: TRBJ2-3; clone size: .; D gene: TRBD2; V gene: TRBV29-1; CDR3 DNA: TGCAGCGTAGATAATAGCGGGCCCCGCACAGATACGCAGTATTTT; CDR3 protein: CSVDNSGPRTDTQYF
J gene: TRBJ1-6; clone size: many; D gene: .; V gene: TRBV7-2; CDR3 DNA: TGTGCCAGCAGCACAAAAGTCCCACCGGATTCACCCCTCCACTTT; CDR3 protein: CASSTKVPPDSPLHF
J gene: TRBJ2-3; clone size: .; D gene: TRBD2; V gene: TRBV7-9; CDR3 DNA: TGTGCCAGCAGCTCCGAAGGGACTAGCGAGATTAGCACAGATACGCAGTATTTT; CDR3 protein: CASSSEGTSEISTDTQYF
J gene: TRBJ2-1; clone size: many; D gene: TRBD2; V gene: TRBV9; CDR3 DNA: TGTGCCAGCAGCGTAGTAGGGACGGGAGGGCGCGATGAGCAGTTCTTC; CDR3 protein: CASSVVGTGGRDEQFF
J gene: TRBJ2-4; clone size: many; D gene: .; V gene: TRBV12-3/TRBV12-4; CDR3 DNA: TGTGCCAGCAGTTTAGCGTTAGGGACACTAGCCAAAAACATTCAGTACTTC; CDR3 protein: CASSLALGTLAKNIQYF
J gene: TRBJ1-4; clone size: .; D gene: .; V gene: TRBV5-1; CDR3 DNA: TGCGCCAGCAGCGATGAAGAAAAACTGTTTTTT; CDR3 protein: CASSDEEKLFF
J gene: TRBJ1-5; clone size: many; D gene: .; V gene: TRBV9; CDR3 DNA: TGTGCCAGCAGCGCCCGACTCAATCAGCCCCAGCATTTT; CDR3 protein: CASSARLNQPQHF
J gene: TRBJ2-2; clone size: few; D gene: TRBD1; V gene: TRBV10-1; CDR3 DNA: TGCGCCAGCAGTGAGTCAGGAACAGGGGTTGGCACCGGGGAGCTGTTTTTT; CDR3 protein: CASSESGTGVGTGELFF
J gene: TRBJ2-7; clone size: .; D gene: .; V gene: TRBV5-6; CDR3 DNA: TGTGCCAGCAGCTCCGGAGGGGCCCTCTCCTACGAGCAGTACTTC; CDR3 protein: CASSSGGALSYEQYF
J gene: TRBJ1-5; clone size: .; D gene: TRBD1; V gene: TRBV10-3; CDR3 DNA: TGTGCCATCAGTGAGTCCGAGGACAGGGGGCAATATAGCAATCAGCCCCAGCATTTT; CDR3 protein: CAISESEDRGQYSNQPQHF
J gene: TRBJ2-1; clone size: .; D gene: .; V gene: TRBV12-3/TRBV12-4; CDR3 DNA: TGTGCCAGCAGTTTAGATCGCGAAGGGGGGCAGTTCTTC; CDR3 protein: CASSLDREGGQFF
J gene: TRBJ2-7; clone size: few; D gene: TRBD1; V gene: TRBV6-5; CDR3 DNA: TGTGCCAGCAGTTACGGACAGGGACGGTACGAGCAGTACTTC; CDR3 protein: CASSYGQGRYEQYF
J gene: TRBJ2-5; clone size: few; D gene: .; V gene: TRBV3-1; CDR3 DNA: TGTGCCAGCAGCCAAAACCCGACAGGACAAGAGACCCAGTACTTC; CDR3 protein: CASSQNPTGQETQYF
J gene: TRBJ2-3; clone size: .; D gene: .; V gene: TRBV4-3; CDR3 DNA: TGCGCCAGCAGCCAACAAGGTGGGACTGGGACCTTTGATACGCAGTATTTT; CDR3 protein: CASSQQGGTGTFDTQYF